In its sample, the clone carrying this T cell receptor (beta chain) was seen many times. Its antigen is still unknown. The sample is drawn from a study of CD8 T cells in ankylosing spondylitis. Regarding the study as a whole: Reactive arthritis synovial fluid and blood were previously reported to contain some motif variants. Disease-linked clones were reportedly significantly enriched in matched ankylosing spondylitis synovial fluid. Blood of patients with ankylosing spondylitis appeared to be characterized by a TCR beta motif of eight highly homologous variants.

The CDR3 spans 12 residues. The V and J ends lost 6 bases and 4 bases respectively, with 9 bases between them. Germline V CDR1 and CDR2: LGHNT, FRNRAP. By quantitative 5'-RACE with molecular barcodes, the TCR beta libraries were made. TCRdb independently ran MiXCR on the 5' RACE reads; one entry per CDR3 protein. This table has fewer than 550,000 distinct CDR3 sequences, approximately 5.3% appearing once. This sequence joins TRBV12-5 and TRBJ2-5; D remains unclear. This receptor was obtained from a male donor with ankylosing spondylitis. The sequenced material came from blood, either unsorted or a sorted T cell fraction (not recorded which). CDR3 coding DNA: TGTGCTAGTGGCCCCGATGCAGAGACCCAGTACTTC. This gives the protein CASGPDAETQYF.